This T cell receptor (beta chain) was sequenced for a study of T-cell reconstitution after alpha-beta-depleted transplantation in children. Notes on the study in general: It was reported that alpha-beta T cells came from several hundred expanded graft clones (about two months after transplant). Surviving recipient T cells and thymic progenitors produced the high day-60 TCRbeta diversity seen in some patients. Diversity and T-cell counts at one year after transplant derived mostly from new T cells.

TCRbeta library preparation incorporated unique molecular identifiers. TCRdb recomputed calls from the PCR reads with MiXCR, one row per CDR3 protein. In the table there are approximately 500,000 distinct CDR3 sequences, over 25% of which are singletons. This CDR3 contains 16 residues. V was cut by 1 base and J by 2 bases, with 12 bases left in between. Germline lookup yields CDR1 SGHRS and CDR2 YFSETQ. On this clonotype itself: Its cognate antigen is unknown.

This chain connects TRBV5-1 to TRBJ2-2; D remains ambiguous. This specimen was PBMCs, taken before TCRalphabeta/CD19-depleted stem cell transplant. This clonotype was obtained from a boy less than two years old with Wiskott-Aldrich syndrome, due to receive a stem cell transplant. CDR3 nucleotide sequence: TGCGCCAGCAGCTTGATCTTGGGCCCTAACACCGGGGAGCTGTTTTTT. It translates to CASSLILGPNTGELFF.